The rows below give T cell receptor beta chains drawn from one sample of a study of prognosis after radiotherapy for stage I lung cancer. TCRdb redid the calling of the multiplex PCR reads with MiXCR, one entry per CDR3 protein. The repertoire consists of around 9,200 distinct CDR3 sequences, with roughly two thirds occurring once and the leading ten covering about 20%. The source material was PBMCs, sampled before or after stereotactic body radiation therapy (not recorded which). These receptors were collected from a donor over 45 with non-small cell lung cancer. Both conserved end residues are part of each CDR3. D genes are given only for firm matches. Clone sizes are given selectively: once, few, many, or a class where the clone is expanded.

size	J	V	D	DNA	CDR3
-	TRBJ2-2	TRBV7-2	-	TGTGCCAGCAGCTCTACCCCGGGAACGGGGCGCGGAGGCGGGGAGCTGTTTTTT	CASSSTPGTGRGGGELFF
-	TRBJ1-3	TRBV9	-	TGTGCCAGCAGCGTAGGATTGTCTGGAAACACCATATATTTT	CASSVGLSGNTIYF
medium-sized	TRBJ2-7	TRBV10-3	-	TGTGCCATCAGTGAGTCCTCTTTCGACTTAAGCTCCTACGAGCAGTACTTC	CAISESSFDLSSYEQYF
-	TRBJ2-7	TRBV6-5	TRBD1	TGTGCCAGCAGTTACCGGGGCCTTGGACAGGGGGCCTACGAGCAGTACTTC	CASSYRGLGQGAYEQYF
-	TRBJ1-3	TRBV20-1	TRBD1	TGCAGTGCTAGAGTGAGCAGGGGGATCGGAAACACCATATATTTT	CSARVSRGIGNTIYF
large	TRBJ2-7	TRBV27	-	TGTGCCAGCAGTTTAGGGACAAGAACCTACGAGCAGTACTTC	CASSLGTRTYEQYF
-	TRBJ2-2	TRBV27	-	TGTGCCAGCAACTTAGGGCCGAGCACCGGGGAGCTGTTTTTT	CASNLGPSTGELFF
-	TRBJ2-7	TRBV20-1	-	TGCAGTGCTGTATCCGGGTATTTATCCTACGAGCAGTACTTC	CSAVSGYLSYEQYF
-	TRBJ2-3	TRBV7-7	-	TGTGCTAGCAGCCCCAGGGGGGTGGTCACAGATACGCAGTATTTT	CASSPRGVVTDTQYF
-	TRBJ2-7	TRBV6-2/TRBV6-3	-	TGTGCCAGCAGTAAATCTGAATACGAGCAGTACTTC	CASSKSEYEQYF
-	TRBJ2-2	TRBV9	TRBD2	TGTGCCAGCAGCGACCAATTAGGACTAGCGGACACCGGGGAGCTGTTTTTT	CASSDQLGLADTGELFF
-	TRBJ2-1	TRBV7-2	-	TGTGCCAGCAGCTTTGACTCCATCAATGAGCAGTTCTTC	CASSFDSINEQFF
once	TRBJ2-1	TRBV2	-	TGTGCCAGAAGTGAAAACCTCCACCCAGAGCAGTTCTTC	CARSENLHPEQFF
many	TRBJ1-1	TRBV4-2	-	TGTGCCAGCAGCCAAGCCCGAGGACGGATGAACACTGAAGCTTTCTTT	CASSQARGRMNTEAFF
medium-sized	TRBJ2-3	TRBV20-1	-	TGCAGTGCCATTTCGACTAGTTTCAACACGCAGTATTTT	CSAISTSFNTQYF
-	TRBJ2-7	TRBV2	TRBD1	TGTGCCAGCAGTAGACAGGGCTACGAGCAGTACTTC	CASSRQGYEQYF
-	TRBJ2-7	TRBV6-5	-	TGTGCCAGCAGTTTGCACTACGATCAGTACTTC	CASSLHYDQYF
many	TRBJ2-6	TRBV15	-	TGTGCCACCAGCTCGAACTCTGGGGCCAACGTCCTGACTTTC	CATSSNSGANVLTF
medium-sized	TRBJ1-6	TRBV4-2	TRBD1	TGTGCCAGCAGCCAAGATTACAGGGGAGTAAATTCACCCCTCCACTTT	CASSQDYRGVNSPLHF
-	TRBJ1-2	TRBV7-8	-	TGTGCCACCTACCAGCAGCTCTATGGCTACACCTTC	CATYQQLYGYTF
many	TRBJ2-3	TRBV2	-	TGTGCCAGCAGTGCTGGCGGGCCCGCAGATACGCAGTATTTT	CASSAGGPADTQYF
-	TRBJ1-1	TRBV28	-	TGTGCCAGCAGTATAGGACAAATGAACACTGAAGCTTTCTTT	CASSIGQMNTEAFF
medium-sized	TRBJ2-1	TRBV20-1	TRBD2	TGCAGTGCTCCTCCCCCGGGGCGGGAGGGCATCTATGAGCAGTTCTTC	CSAPPPGREGIYEQFF
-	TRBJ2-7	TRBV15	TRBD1	TGTGCCACCAGCGGGGACAGGGGGTCTTACGAGCAGTACTTC	CATSGDRGSYEQYF
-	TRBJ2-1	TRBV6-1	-	TGTGCCAGCACCGCACCCCCCTACAATGAGCAGTTCTTC	CASTAPPYNEQFF
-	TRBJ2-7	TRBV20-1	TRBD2	TGCAGTGCTGGGGCTCTAGGGGGACTAGTAGAGCAGTACTTC	CSAGALGGLVEQYF
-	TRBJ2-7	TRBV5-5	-	TGTGCCAGCAACGTACAGTGGGTTGAGCAGTGCTTC	CASNVQWVEQCF
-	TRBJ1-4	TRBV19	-	TGTGCCAGTACCTTGCGGGGTTTGGGAGAAAAACTGTTTTTT	CASTLRGLGEKLFF
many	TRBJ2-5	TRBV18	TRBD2	TGTGCCAGCTCACCACCGTCTAGCGGCCGCCTGGGGGGAGAGACCCAGTACTTC	CASSPPSSGRLGGETQYF
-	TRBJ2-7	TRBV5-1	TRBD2	TGCGCCAGCAGTAGGGGAGGGTCCTACGAGCAGTACTTC	CASSRGGSYEQYF
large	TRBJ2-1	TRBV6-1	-	TGTGCCATCTCCCTAAGGGGCGGGGATGAGCAGTTCTTC	CAISLRGGDEQFF
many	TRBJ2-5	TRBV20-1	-	TGCAGCCCCCGGCAGGGTCGAGAGGCCCAGTACTTC	CSPRQGREAQYF
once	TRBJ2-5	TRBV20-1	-	TGCAGTGCTCCCACCCGGTGGGTCAGGACCCAGTACTTC	CSAPTRWVRTQYF
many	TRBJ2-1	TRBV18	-	TGTGCCAGCTCACCGCTAGCGATCGGGCTGGGTGAGCAGTTCTTC	CASSPLAIGLGEQFF
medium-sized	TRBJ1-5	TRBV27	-	TGTGCCAGCAGTTTTGAGGGGTTTCTCTCGCCCCAGCATTTT	CASSFEGFLSPQHF
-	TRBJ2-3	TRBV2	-	TGTGCCAGCAAAAGGGTGGGGGAAGTGCAGTATTTT	CASKRVGEVQYF
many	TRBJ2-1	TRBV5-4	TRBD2	TGTGCCAGCAGCTTTAGCGGGAGGGCGGACAAAAATGAGCAGTTCTTC	CASSFSGRADKNEQFF
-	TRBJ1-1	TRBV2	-	TGTGCCAGCAGGGGTGACAGTTACACGAACACTGGAGCTTTCTTT	CASRGDSYTNTGAFF
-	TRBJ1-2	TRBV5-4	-	TGTGCCAGCAGCTTGGAAAGGGCGAACTATGGCTACACCTTC	CASSLERANYGYTF
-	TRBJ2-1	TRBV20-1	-	TGCAGTGCTAGAGTGGCTAGCTGGAGGGCCAACAATGAGCAGTTCTTC	CSARVASWRANNEQFF
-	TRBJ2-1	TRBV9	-	TGTGCCAGCAGCCCGCTGGCAGGGGCTCTTATTGAGCAGTTCTTC	CASSPLAGALIEQFF